This record concerns one T cell receptor (beta chain) sequence. The cDNA 3' end received a ligated oligonucleotide with a UMI. The first PCR ran roughly 4 cycles with an equimolar RC1.1 and RC1.2 beta primer mix. TCRdb ran MiXCR on the UMI-ligation and nested PCR reads and lists one entry per CDR3 protein. Of 31,000 or so distinct CDR3 sequences listed, about 9.3% are singletons. The sample originates from a study of quantifying T cell responses using KT2 cells. Study at large: Reverse transcription used primers in the TCR alpha and beta constant regions.

This CDR3 spans 15 amino acids. The V gene lost 0 bases and the J gene lost 7 bases, with 13 bases spanning the gap. The germline CDR1 and CDR2 sequences are LGHNA and YNFKEQ. The receptor comes from a human donor. The chain uses TRBV4-2 and TRBJ1-5; D might be TRBD1 (5 bases). The sequenced sample consisted of PBMCs spiked with cells of the T cell clone KT2. The CDR3 DNA is TGTGCCAGCAGCCAAGAGGGGGTGTCTCGGCAGCCCCAGCATTTT. Amino acids: CASSQEGVSRQPQHF.